These 25 T cell receptor beta chains came from one sample sequenced in a study of shared clonotypes between healthy human individuals. Method: immunoSEQ multiplex PCR; TCRdb's copy keeps in-frame clones and lacks some. In the table there are under 2,500,000 clones, approximately 95% of which are singletons. The specimen was naive CD4+ T cells sorted from blood. Subset: CD45RA+ positively selected. The receptors shown here come from a man younger than 35 in good health.

The CDR3 here is CASSSRGWGTF. DNA for the CDR3: TGTGCCAGCAGTTCCAGGGGATGGGGAACCTTC. This chain connects TRBV28 to TRBJ1-2; TRBD1 is a possible D gene (6 bases). The germline V gene encodes CDR1 MDHEN and CDR2 SYDVKM. This CDR3 contains 11 residues. Trimming took off 4 bases at V and 14 bases at J, with 14 bases between the two ends.

The chain uses TRBV7-6 and TRBJ2-1; 16 bases match TRBD2. This CDR3 is 18 amino acids long. Germline trimming cut 4 bases from V and 6 bases from J; bases unmatched to any gene: 9. The germline CDR1 and CDR2 sequences are SGHVS and FNYEAQ. This CDR3 is CASSSEPGLAGGGNEQFF. The DNA for the CDR3 is TGTGCCAGCAGCTCTGAACCGGGACTAGCGGGAGGGGGCAATGAGCAGTTCTTC.

This sequence joins TRBV5-4 and TRBJ1-2; D gene ambiguous. The CDR3 is 14 residues long. Germline lookup yields CDR1 SGHNT and CDR2 YYREEE (reference sequence). V dropped 4 bases and J dropped 2 bases, with 12 bases sitting between them. CDR3 DNA sequence: TGTGCCAGCAGCCTCCGCTCGGGGAACTATGGCTACACCTTC. The encoded protein is CASSLRSGNYGYTF.

The gene calls are TRBV6-5 and TRBJ2-2, with unresolved D. Germline V gene data show CDR1 as MNHEY and CDR2 as SVGAGI. V lost 7 bases and J 6 bases, leaving 9 bases between the germline ends. The CDR3 has 12 residues. The CDR3 protein is CASTSVAGELFF. DNA of the CDR3: TGTGCCAGCACCTCGGTTGCCGGGGAGCTGTTTTTT.

This chain joins TRBV5-4 and TRBJ1-6, with TRBD1 as a possible D gene (5 bases). Germline V gene sequence: CDR1 SGHNT, CDR2 YYREEE (reference sequence). CDR3 length equals 15 residues. The V end was cut by 4 bases, the J end by 7 bases, with 15 bases between. CDR3 DNA sequence: TGTGCCAGCAGCCTGAAGGGGCAGGTCAATTCACCCCTCCACTTT. Translation: CASSLKGQVNSPLHF.

The chain recombines TRBV28 with TRBJ2-5; D gene uncertain. CDR1 is MDHEN, CDR2 SYDVKM, per germline. V was pared by 5 bases and J by 3 bases, with 7 bases between. This CDR3 contains 12 residues. CDR3 loop: CASSTLKETQYF. CDR3 DNA: TGTGCCAGCAGTACCTTAAAAGAGACCCAGTACTTC.

A word on this clone: Other DNA sequences in the same sample also yield this CDR3. The J gene is TRBJ1-1, the V gene TRBV7-3, with 7 bases identical to TRBD1. Germline CDR1 is SGHTA and CDR2 is FQGTGA. Trimming at V came to 1 base and at J to 1 base, leaving 3 bases not matched to a gene. The CDR3 consists of 15 residues. The CDR3 loop reads CASSLRGQKNTEAFF. CDR3 DNA: TGTGCCAGCAGCTTAAGGGGACAGAAGAACACTGAAGCTTTCTTT.

The chain links TRBV27 to TRBJ2-2, with D perhaps TRBD1 (6 bases). The CDR3 extends over 16 amino acids. V was clipped by 7 bases and J by 2 bases, with 17 bases between them. CDR1 is MNHEY and CDR2 is SMNVEV in the germline V gene (reference sequence). The CDR3 sequence: CASTERGTVNTGELFF. The CDR3 DNA is TGTGCCAGCACCGAAAGGGGGACCGTAAACACCGGGGAGCTGTTTTTT.

The table lists this clone with a few counts. This chain connects TRBV6-5 to TRBJ2-5; tentatively, D is TRBD1 (6 bases). Germline assignment: CDR1 MNHEY and CDR2 SVGAGI. The V end lost 8 bases, the J end lost 6 bases, and 16 bases lay between the germline ends. The CDR3 sequence is 13 residues long. The CDR3 is CASGPQGRQTQYF. CDR3 sequence (DNA): TGTGCCAGCGGTCCACAGGGACGGCAGACCCAGTACTTC.

The chain has TRBV18 and TRBJ2-4; 7 bases map to TRBD2. With V trimmed by 3 bases and J by 0 bases, 2 bases remained unmatched. The V gene's germline CDR1 is KGHSH and CDR2 LQKENI. This CDR3 contains 15 residues. In nucleotides, the CDR3 is TGTGCCAGCTCACCGGCGGGGGTAGCCAAAAACATTCAGTACTTC. Protein sequence: CASSPAGVAKNIQYF. The variable domain in full, completed from reference TRBV18 and TRBJ2-4, reads NAGVMQNPRHLVRRRGQEARLRCSPMKGHSHVYWYRQLPEEGLKFMVYLQKENIIDESGMPKERFSAEFPKEGPSILRIQQVVRGDSAAYFCASSPAGVAKNIQYFGAGTRLSVL.

The chain has TRBV10-1 and TRBJ2-1, with TRBD1 as a possible D gene (6 bases). The CDR3 is 17 residues long. Trimming left V 3 bases short and J 0 bases short, with 15 bases between. Germline CDR1 reads WNHNN; CDR2 reads SYGVQD (reference sequence). The CDR3 loop reads CASSDLQGSSSYNEQFF. CDR3 bases: TGCGCCAGCAGTGACCTACAGGGTAGCAGCTCCTACAATGAGCAGTTCTTC.

This sequence joins TRBV20-1 and TRBJ2-3; D not certain. CDR1 and CDR2 from the germline V gene are DFQATT and SNEGSKA (reference sequence). The CDR3 is made up of 11 amino acids. V gave up 5 bases and J gave up 4 bases, with 7 bases separating them. Here the CDR3 reads CSAAPPDTQYF. The CDR3 DNA sequence: TGCAGTGCTGCGCCTCCAGATACGCAGTATTTT.

About this clone itself: The same CDR3 can be traced to other DNA sequences in this sample. The chain couples TRBV18 to TRBJ2-5; D unresolved. V lost 2 bases to trimming and J lost 5 bases, with 3 bases between them. This CDR3 contains 11 residues. The germline CDR1 and CDR2 sequences are KGHSH and LQKENI. Here the CDR3 DNA reads TGTGCCAGCTCACCAGAGGAGACCCAGTACTTC. This sequence encodes CASSPEETQYF.

CDR3 residues: CASTFSGTDNSPLHF. CDR3 nucleotide sequence: TGTGCCAGCACCTTCTCCGGGACAGATAATTCACCCCTCCACTTT. The J gene is TRBJ1-6, the V gene TRBV6-5; TRBD1 matches at 7 bases. The CDR3 is made up of 15 amino acids. The V segment lost 7 bases and the J segment 5 bases; nucleotides outside the gene matches: 8. Germline loops: CDR1 MNHEY, CDR2 SVGAGI.

The J gene is TRBJ2-3, the V gene TRBV2; D is undetermined. This CDR3 contains 12 residues. The germline V gene has CDR1 SNHLY and CDR2 FYNNEI. V lost 6 bases and J 6 bases, leaving 10 bases between the germline ends. The CDR3 coding sequence is TGTGCCAGCAGAACACGGTCGGATACGCAGTATTTT. This gives the protein CASRTRSDTQYF.

The chain has TRBV19 and TRBJ2-7; 11 nucleotides match TRBD2. The CDR3 is made up of 18 amino acids. Germline V CDR1 and CDR2: LNHDA, SQIVND (reference sequence). V shed 6 bases, J shed 7 bases, and the junction held 20 bases outside the gene matches. CDR3 residues: CASSMKLPGTSGPGEQYF. Here the CDR3 DNA reads TGTGCCAGTAGCATGAAACTTCCCGGGACTAGCGGACCCGGTGAGCAGTACTTC.

In its sample, this clone was seen a few times. The sample holds other DNA sequences that translate to the same CDR3. This chain joins TRBV7-9 and TRBJ2-5; D is ambiguous. Trimming took off 2 bases at V and 1 base at J, with 8 bases between the two ends. The CDR3 sequence is 14 residues long. Germline CDR1 SEHNR, CDR2 FQNEAQ (reference sequence). The CDR3 DNA reads TGTGCCAGCAGCTTAAGCGAGATCCAAGAGACCCAGTACTTC. Translated, it gives CASSLSEIQETQYF.

V and J are TRBV25-1 and TRBJ1-2; D is unclear. The V end was cut by 2 bases, the J end by 8 bases, with 18 bases between. CDR1 MGHDK and CDR2 SYGVNS come from the germline V gene. There are 15 residues in the CDR3. This CDR3 reads CASSETQQALGGYTF. CDR3 coding DNA: TGTGCCAGCAGTGAAACCCAGCAGGCCCTAGGGGGCTACACCTTC.

This clone was seen once. The chain employs TRBV4-1 and TRBJ1-3, with D perhaps TRBD1 (5 bases). The V end was cut by 0 bases, the J end by 0 bases, with 9 bases between. CDR1 and CDR2 (germline): MGHRA, YSYEKL. The length of the CDR3 is 16 residues. The DNA for the CDR3 is TGCGCCAGCAGCCAAGAAGGGGCAGGCTCTGGAAACACCATATATTTT. Amino acids: CASSQEGAGSGNTIYF.

The rearrangement links TRBV6-5 to TRBJ2-7; D not certain. The CDR3 extends over 11 amino acids. Germline V lookup: CDR1 MNHEY, CDR2 SVGAGI. V was trimmed by 9 bases and J by 7 bases, leaving 13 bases between them. CDR3 nucleotides: TGTGCCAGTAGTAATGCTGGGGAGCAGTACTTC. It translates to CASSNAGEQYF.

This rearrangement joins TRBV6-5 to TRBJ1-2; TRBD1 matches 11 bases. The V gene's germline CDR1 is MNHEY and CDR2 SVGAGI. The V segment lost 6 bases and the J segment 6 bases; nucleotides outside the gene matches: 6. The CDR3 runs 14 residues. The CDR3 region is CASSRGQGANGYTF. Written as DNA, the CDR3 is TGTGCCAGCAGCCGCGGACAGGGGGCGAATGGCTACACCTTC.

As for this clone: Other DNA sequences of this sample code for an identical CDR3. The chain employs TRBV6-5 and TRBJ1-5, with a possible D match to TRBD1 (6 bases). The CDR3 is 13 amino acids. Trimming cost V 2 bases and J 6 bases, with 8 bases left between them. Per germline, CDR1 MNHEY and CDR2 SVGAGI. The CDR3 sequence: CASSYGGAQPQHF. The CDR3 DNA reads TGTGCCAGCAGTTACGGGGGGGCTCAGCCCCAGCATTTT.

J is TRBJ2-7 and V is TRBV6-1, with a tentative D call TRBD2 (6 bases). The CDR3 has 14 amino acids. Germline CDR1 is MNHNS and CDR2 is SASEGT. V lost 6 bases and J 3 bases, leaving 15 bases between the germline ends. The CDR3: CASRGEEEGYEQYF. The CDR3, as DNA: TGTGCCAGCAGGGGGGAGGAGGAGGGCTACGAGCAGTACTTC.

This sequence joins TRBV5-6 and TRBJ1-2; TRBD1 agrees at 7 bases. V gave up 0 bases and J gave up 5 bases; unmatched junction bases: 1. Per germline, CDR1 SGHDT and CDR2 YYEEEE. The CDR3 has 13 residues. CDR3 coding DNA: TGTGCCAGCAGCTTGGGGGACAGATATGGCTACACCTTC. This gives the protein CASSLGDRYGYTF.

The chain employs TRBV2 and TRBJ1-6; D ambiguous. Trimming removed 4 bases from V and 7 bases from J, with 8 bases in between. In germline, CDR1 is SNHLY, CDR2 FYNNEI. This CDR3 has 13 residues. The CDR3 nucleotides are TGTGCCAGCAGTGCGGACCGAAATTCACCCCTCCACTTT. Its translation is CASSADRNSPLHF.